This TCR beta chain was identified during a study of human T cells and chemical hapten exposure (dated by TCRdb to the early 2020s). About the full investigation: For sensitization, 2% DPC in acetone was applied to a 2 cm by 2 cm area of upper inner arm skin. Patch testing on the upper back used Finn chambers containing 0.01% DPC, with scoring done after 6 days according to International Contact Dermatitis Research Group standards. Most of the patients in the cohort were female, and the cohort covered alopecia areata with under or over 50% scalp involvement, alopecia totalis and alopecia universalis. In alopecia patients, the study followed how the peripheral blood TCR repertoire changed in vivo over primary and secondary sensitization to diphenylcyclopropenone (DPC), a hapten. Blood samples were taken from patients before sensitization (week 0) and then at 2, 6 and about 24 weeks after DPC sensitization. Around 30 alopecia patients provided blood for TCR sequencing at one to four time points (pre-sensitization, 2, 6 and 24 weeks). Libraries were pooled for sequencing, and variation in per-sample TCR yields was attributed mainly to small differences in library volumes within the pool. Patients additionally received weekly therapeutic DPC doses to the scalp throughout the approximately 24-week study period.

The library was produced with RACE. TCRdb names NextSeq 500 as the instrument used. During library preparation, unique molecular identifiers were attached to individual cDNA molecules so that TCRs could be counted quantitatively and reproducibly. For every blood RNA sample, sequencing covered both the TCR alpha and TCR beta chains. On the authors' methods: The median number of TCRs per sample was roughly 94,000, ranging from roughly 23,224 to 690,600. V, J and CDR3 annotation of the TCR reads was carried out using the Decombinator software suite. For the PS versus PT1 abundance plots, all samples were subsampled to the same number of TCRs (28,000). TCRs were defined as expanded if absent before sensitization and observed at least eight times at the 2-week time point. TCRdb cleaned the public reads at Q25 with fastp, built clones with MiXCR and kept in-frame beta chains. Each record represents a unique CDR3 protein, reported with the most common genes and DNA among its rows. TCRdb assigned the V and J calls; the authors' analysis was not used. In this sample the table shows roughly 90,000 distinct CDR3 sequences, 9.6% of which occur a single time. The ten largest clones represent 3% to 4.5% of the sample.

This clonotype was found many times. Its antigen is currently not known. No per-base quality is available; no much larger clone lies one base away. Spanning cysteine to phenylalanine, the CDR3 consists of 13 amino acids. Only CDR3 DNA remains: 39 bases, in frame from the first base. The germline V gene encodes CDR1 SGHRS and CDR2 YFSETQ. The V end loses 1 base and the J end loses 1 base, and a stretch of 5 bases separates them. The time point tag for this specimen amounts to: pre-sensitization, week 0. The treatment or condition label on this specimen signifies: therapeutic diphenylcyclopropenone sensitization with weekly scalp DPC. At each patch-test visit, blood was drawn before the patch test was applied. Patients were considered eligible if aged 18 to 70, diagnosed with alopecia and deemed suitable for DPC therapy, and patients were excluded if pregnant. Unfractionated whole blood was collected in Tempus Blood RNA tubes, and total RNA was extracted from that blood.

On the study overall, not on this receptor specifically: Alopecia, a presumed autoimmune disease, was present in all patients, so the immune response of the patients might differ from that of healthy individuals. Compared with pre-sensitization or healthy control sets, expanded TCRs formed significantly more large CDR3 similarity clusters, which is consistent with antigen-driven responses. After repeated subsampling, changes were observed in the strength of the expansion versus patch-test correlation and in the threshold at which the correlation became significant. No change with DPC sensitization was found in the number of TCRs above 1 in 1000 frequency, and no evidence of global repertoire structure alterations was found. A positive correlation was found between the number of PT1 expanded TCRs and patch test score, with significance reached at thresholds 8, 16 and 32 but not 4.

The specimen comprised whole blood, sampled in connection with sensitization to the hapten diphenylcyclopropenone (DPC). The rearrangement joined TRBV5-1 to TRBJ1-1; a confident D gene designation cannot be given. The sequence was obtained from a woman between 40 and 50 years old with alopecia areata. Some clones in this sample may be carry-over from other donors' samples. The CDR3 in this case is CASSLITNTEAFF. The DNA sequence follows: TGCGCCAGCAGCTTGATTACGAACACTGAAGCTTTCTTT. Here the CDR3 is joined to the reference TRBV5-1 and TRBJ1-1 genes, and the full variable domain is: KAGVTQTPRYLIKTRGQQVTLSCSPISGHRSVSWYQQTPGQGLQFLFEYFSETQRNKGNFPGRFSGRQFSNSRSEMNVSTLELGDSALYLCASSLITNTEAFFGQGTRLTVV.